The sequence of this T cell receptor (beta chain) was determined in a study of CD8+CD57+ T cells in acquired aplastic anemia. Findings and limits, study-wide: Researchers report that fewer than 30 CD8+ CDR3 sequences appeared in both patients and controls.

The use of genomic DNA as template underpinned the TCR beta VDJ and CDR3 profiling. TCRdb fed the reads into MiXCR, producing one record per CDR3 protein. The data contain 200,000 to 250,000 distinct CDR3 sequences, 34% of them singletons. This clonotype was seen more than once but under ten times. The antigen remains undetermined. The conserved closing phenylalanine or tryptophan is absent in this CDR3, likely reflecting a read error. The specimen sequenced was sorted CD4+, CD8+, or CD8+CD57+ T cells (not recorded which) from PBMCs. This receptor was obtained from a human donor in good health, serving as a control.

In nucleotides, the CDR3 is TGTGCCAGCAGCTCACGAGCAGGGAATCACGAGACCCAGTACTCC. Its translation: CASSSRAGNHETQYS. This sequence joins TRBV5-5 and TRBJ2-5, with D perhaps TRBD1 (5 bases). The CDR3 consists of 15 residues. The germline V gene has CDR1 SGHKS and CDR2 YYEKEE (reference sequence). V lost 3 bases to trimming and J lost 5 bases, with 17 bases between them.